The T cell receptor beta chain under discussion was sequenced for a study of T cell responses to AZD1222 COVID-19 vaccine (dated by TCRdb to the early 2020s). Background on the whole study: AZD1222 recipients with second doses at about 4 weeks or about 12 weeks were pooled, because spike-specific TCR depth and breadth did not differ between schedules. Trial participants were enrolled by age into subgroups of 18-55, 56-69 and 70-plus years, and roughly 150, 30 and 60 TCR-sequenced participants, respectively, were included in these subgroups. TCR sequencing was performed for 230 to 250 trial participants, of whom about 200 were given two doses of AZD1222 and around 25 were given two doses of MenACWY control vaccine. Broad study findings and their caveats: The 56-69-year group was small, and its depth increase did not reach significance, likely because of low power. Because no samples from the day 14 peak response were available, repertoires could be characterized only after the peak T cell response. Conclusions about previously exposed vaccinees are limited because only six or seven AZD1222 recipients were SARS-CoV-2 seropositive at baseline. Participants were mostly white British and included more females than males, and it was suggested by the authors that clonal diversity may have been underestimated. Nearly half of unique spike-specific TCRs reportedly recognized epitopes outside regions mutated in the B.1.351 and B.1.1.7 variants. CD4 TCRs associated with the vaccine covered the entire spike protein, and the dominant responses were in regions 160-218 and 743-854. After two AZD1222 doses, spike-specific TCR breadth and depth were significantly higher than at day 0 and than in MenACWY recipients.

With respect to this clone: Which antigen it targets is not known. No per-base quality is available; no much larger clone lies one base away.

The CDR3 regions of human TCRbeta chains were analyzed by immunosequencing. The original pipeline was this. TCRs in the repertoires were compared against a reference library of SARS-CoV-2-specific TCRs that had been generated with the MIRA antigen-specificity platform. Breadth was defined as the fraction of unique TCRs that were SARS-CoV-2-associated, and depth was defined as the fraction of total T cells that were SARS-CoV-2-associated. Each spike-specific TCR was assigned to its reactive spike region and to a CD4 or CD8 class using the MIRA data. Log10-transformed breadth and depth values were compared by one-way ANOVA with Sidak's multiple comparisons tests. TCRdb took over this immuneACCESS table, retaining in-frame rearrangements with V and J assigned. Such tables are incomplete; in checked studies, under half of the missing clones stem from an unresolved V gene, and the remainder is unexplained. The V and J calls and clone size were taken over from that table, and D and trimming were inferred from the DNA. Across this sample there are about 150,000 clones, with roughly 91% seen only once. The ten largest clones take up about 9.1% of the sample.

From its cysteine to its phenylalanine, the CDR3 spans 17 amino acids. Only the CDR3 region is kept as DNA, spanning 51 bases read in frame from base 1. Cut back by 0 bases and 6 bases, the V and J ends lie 21 bases apart. The germline V gene provides CDR1 SGHRS and CDR2 YFSETQ. The intended sense of this specimen's time point label: baseline before first vaccination. Samples from vaccinated people were obtained from the UK trials COV001 and COV002, which included a single-blind randomized controlled phase 2/3 trial of AZD1222 (ChAdOx1 nCoV-19) in healthy adults. For TCRbeta chain sequencing, PBMC samples from trial participants were taken at day 0 and at day 28 after the second dose.

This sequence was found in an adult in good health. The chain joins TRBV5-1 to TRBJ1-2; a confident D gene designation cannot be given. The sample in question was peripheral blood, obtained on day 0 of AZD1222 vaccination. This receptor has the CDR3 CASSLGRARSRVDGYTF. The DNA sequence is given as TGCGCCAGCAGCTTGGGTAGGGCAAGGAGTAGGGTTGATGGCTACACCTTC.